The clone carrying this T cell receptor beta chain has only a few counts. Antigen specificity is unknown. Each CDR3 protein is one row after TCRdb ran MiXCR on the RT-PCR reads. This sample carries more than 700,000 distinct CDR3 sequences, over 20% of them seen once, and the ten largest clones take 10%. V gave up 6 bases and J gave up 2 bases, with 16 bases separating them. The V gene's germline CDR1 is DFQATT and CDR2 SNEGSKA (reference sequence). The CDR3 sequence is 14 residues long. The data are from a study of response to subunit inactivated influenza vaccine. Study-wide results and caveats: Authors suggested each seasonal flu vaccination may recruit only limited numbers of new T cells.

This chain joins TRBV20-1 and TRBJ1-2; perhaps TRBD1 as D (5 bases). This clonotype was sampled from a man aged 45 to 65 who received an inactivated influenza vaccine. Sequencing used PBMCs from blood, obtained about 5 days after vaccination. In nucleotides, the CDR3 is TGCAGTGCCCAACCCGCCGGACACAACTATGGCTACACCTTC. Translating it yields CSAQPAGHNYGYTF.